This T cell receptor beta chain emerged from a study of post-analysis software for immune sequencing data. Findings and limits, study-wide: Roughly five TRBV segments appeared more often in patients than in controls, and TRBV5-6, TRBV5-1 and TRBV20-1 were among these.

This clonotype was found a few times. What it recognizes is unknown. Unique molecular identifiers tagged the TCR beta cDNA libraries. When 1 to 10 million T cells were used, they gave about 540,000 cDNA molecules. Each CDR3 protein is one row after TCRdb ran MiXCR on the PCR reads. The data show roughly 800,000 distinct CDR3 sequences, with roughly half seen just once and roughly 4.4% held by the top ten. The ends were cut back, 2 bases at V and 7 bases at J, with 9 bases in the middle. This CDR3 spans 13 amino acids. CDR1 is LGHDT, CDR2 YNNKEL, per germline (reference sequence). The source of this sequence is a girl between 5 and 17 years old with multiple sclerosis. Sample: blood. V gene TRBV3-1 combines with J gene TRBJ2-4; D remains unclear. DNA of the CDR3: TGTGCCAGCAGCCAATCGGGTGGGAACATTCAGTACTTC. The encoded protein is CASSQSGGNIQYF.